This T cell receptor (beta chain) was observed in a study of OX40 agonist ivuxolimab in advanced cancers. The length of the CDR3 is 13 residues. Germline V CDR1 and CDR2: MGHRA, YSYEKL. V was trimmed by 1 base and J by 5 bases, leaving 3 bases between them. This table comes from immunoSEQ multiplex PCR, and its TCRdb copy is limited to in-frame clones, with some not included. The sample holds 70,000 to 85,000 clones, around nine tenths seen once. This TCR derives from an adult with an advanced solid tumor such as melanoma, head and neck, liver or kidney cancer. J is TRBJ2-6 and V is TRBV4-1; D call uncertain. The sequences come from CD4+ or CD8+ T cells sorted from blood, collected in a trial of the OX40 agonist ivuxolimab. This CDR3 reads CASSQAWANVLTF. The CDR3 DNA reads TGCGCCAGCAGCCAAGCTTGGGCCAACGTCCTGACTTTC.